Listed here are 25 T cell receptor beta chains from one sample, sequenced in a study of shared clonotypes between healthy human individuals (dated by TCRdb to 2019 to 2021). Library construction relied on the immunoSEQ multiplex PCR assay. TCRdb took over this immuneACCESS table, retaining in-frame rearrangements with V and J assigned. Such tables are incomplete; in checked studies, under half of the missing clones stem from an unresolved V gene, and the remainder is unexplained. Within this sample are hundreds of thousands of clones, with 70% to 80% of them counted one time only. The ten largest account for around 12% of the sample. Source material: PBMCs. Every receptor here comes from a woman aged 35 to 49 in good health. Some clones in this sample may be carry-over from other donors' samples.

The gene calls are TRBV6-1 and TRBJ2-5; TRBD2 matches 12 bases. Trimming removed 0 bases from V and 5 bases from J; junction bases left unmatched: 10. The CDR3 sequence is 18 residues long. Germline V lookup: CDR1 MNHNS, CDR2 SASEGT. CDR3 protein: CASSEARLAGVFGETQYF. As DNA, the CDR3 is TGTGCCAGCAGTGAAGCCAGACTAGCGGGAGTCTTCGGGGAGACCCAGTACTTC.

There are a few counts of this clone. V is TRBV10-2 and J is TRBJ2-1; the D gene is possibly TRBD2 (5 bases). There are 13 residues in the CDR3. Per the germline V gene, CDR1 is WSHSY and CDR2 is SAAADI. V was cut by 5 bases and J by 8 bases, with 13 bases left in between. This CDR3 reads CASSPPGSYEQFF. Here the CDR3 DNA reads TGCGCCAGCAGTCCCCCGGGGAGCTATGAGCAGTTCTTC.

J is TRBJ2-1 and V is TRBV5-1; TRBD1 matches at 7 bases. Per the germline V gene, CDR1 is SGHRS and CDR2 is YFSETQ. This CDR3 is 16 amino acids long. Trimming took 1 base from V and 6 from J; bases not matched to a gene: 10. The CDR3 nucleotides read TGCGCCAGCAGCTTGTCCCGGGACAGTATCCCCAATGAGCAGTTCTTC. Its protein product is CASSLSRDSIPNEQFF.

The chain has TRBV10-3 and TRBJ1-2; the match to TRBD1 covers 7 bases. The CDR3 is made up of 14 amino acids. Trimming cost V 3 bases and J 10 bases; bases outside gene matches: 11. Per the germline V gene, CDR1 is ENHRY and CDR2 is SYGVKD. The CDR3 DNA follows: TGTGCCATCAGTGACCCGCGTGGGACAGCTCACTACACCTTC. It encodes CAISDPRGTAHYTF.

The chain uses TRBV5-6 and TRBJ1-2; TRBD1 agrees at 9 bases. Germline assignment: CDR1 SGHDT and CDR2 YYEEEE. The length of the CDR3 is 14 residues. The junction had 5 bases not matched to a gene; V was cut back by 4 bases and J by 4 bases. The CDR3 loop is CASSRDRGAYGYTF. The CDR3 DNA sequence: TGTGCCAGCAGCCGTGACAGGGGGGCCTATGGCTACACCTTC. Using reference TRBV5-6 and TRBJ1-2 for the parts outside the CDR3, the full variable domain is DAGVTQSPTHLIKTRGQQVTLRCSPKSGHDTVSWYQQALGQGPQFIFQYYEEEERQRGNFPDRFSGHQFPNYSSELNVNALLLGDSALYLCASSRDRGAYGYTFGSGTRLTVV.

CDR3 in amino acids: CASSQDLEVSGQELFF. CDR3 bases: TGCGCCAGCAGCCAAGATTTAGAGGTATCGGGCCAGGAGCTGTTTTTT. The chain is built from TRBV4-3 and TRBJ2-2; no clear D. Germline V CDR1 and CDR2: LGHNA, YSLEER. V was clipped by 0 bases and J by 10 bases, with 18 bases between them. The CDR3 has 16 residues.

This chain joins TRBV6-6 and TRBJ1-1; D is unresolved. The germline V gene has CDR1 MNHNY and CDR2 SVGAGI (reference sequence). The germline V and J ends were trimmed by 6 bases and 3 bases, with 14 bases remaining between them. The CDR3 has 14 residues. In DNA, the CDR3 is TGTGCCAGCAGCCATCGTGGAGTAGACACTGAAGCTTTCTTT. It codes for CASSHRGVDTEAFF.

This chain uses TRBV7-2 with TRBJ2-3; 9 bases are a match to TRBD2. The CDR3 length is 14 residues. V trimming: 5 bases; J trimming: 0 bases; junction bases outside the gene matches: 0. The germline V gene has CDR1 SGHTA and CDR2 FQGNSA. DNA of the CDR3: TGTGCCAGCAGCAGCGGGGGGAGCACAGATACGCAGTATTTT. It is translated as CASSSGGSTDTQYF.

This clone was seen only once. The V gene is TRBV4-3, the J gene TRBJ1-1; D unclear. Trimming removed 1 base at V and 1 base at J, with 10 bases between. The CDR3 consists of 15 residues. Germline assignment: CDR1 LGHNA and CDR2 YSLEER. The CDR3 DNA is TGCGCCAGCAGCCAAGGGGTCAGGTCGAACACTGAAGCTTTCTTT. Protein sequence: CASSQGVRSNTEAFF.

This clone has ten or more counts. V gene TRBV28 combines with J gene TRBJ2-7; possibly TRBD2 for D (5 bases). Germline V gene data show CDR1 as MDHEN and CDR2 as SYDVKM. Trimming pared 7 bases from V and 0 bases from J, leaving 13 bases between. The CDR3 has 14 residues. The CDR3 nucleotides read TGTGCCAGCACCGACGGGATCTCCTCCTACGAGCAGTACTTC. Amino acids: CASTDGISSYEQYF. The variable domain in full, completed from reference TRBV28 and TRBJ2-7, reads DVKVTQSSRYLVKRTGEKVFLECVQDMDHENMFWYRQDPGLGLRLIYFSYDVKMKEKGDIPEGYSVSREKKERFSLILESASTNQTSMYLCASTDGISSYEQYFGPGTRLTVT.

Concerning this clone itself: A read error may be the cause here, since a much bigger clone is one base away. The chain joins TRBV7-9 to TRBJ2-1; tentatively, D is TRBD1 or TRBD2 (6 bases each). This CDR3 has 15 amino acids. Germline V gene data show CDR1 as SEHNR and CDR2 as FQNEAQ (reference sequence). DNA of the CDR3: TGTGCCAGCAGCTTGGGCGGGACACAACTTAATGAGCAGCTCTTC. Protein product: CASSLGGTQLNEQLF. Supplemented by reference TRBV7-9 and TRBJ2-1, the full variable domain reads DTGVSQNPRHKITKRGQNVTFRCDPISEHNRLYWYRQTLGQGPEFLTYFQNEAQLEKSRLLSDRFSAERPKGSFSTLEIQRTEQGDSAMYLCASSLGGTQLNEQLFGPGTRLTVL.

Note on this clone: This may be a read error: a much more frequent sequence differs by one nucleotide. Other DNA sequences in this sample translate to the same CDR3. The chain carries TRBV18 and TRBJ1-2, with a weak D call TRBD1 (6 bases). Germline V gives CDR1 KGHSH, CDR2 LQKENI. This CDR3 is built from 15 residues. The DNA of the CDR3 is TGTGCCAGTTCACTTTCCCCGGGACACAAGGGAGGCTACACCTTC. Amino acids: CASSLSPGHKGGYTF.

The rearrangement links TRBV5-1 to TRBJ1-1; D might be TRBD1 (6 bases). V dropped 5 bases and J dropped 3 bases, with 14 bases sitting between them. CDR1 and CDR2 (germline): SGHRS, YFSETQ. This CDR3 has 14 amino acids. The CDR3 nucleotides are TGCGCCAGCAGGAGGGGGGGCCCGGACACTGAAGCTTTCTTT. Translated, it gives CASRRGGPDTEAFF.

Points on this clone: With a far larger clone one base away, a read error is the likely cause. CDR3 DNA sequence: TGTGCCAGCAGCTTAGGCGGGGCGAGCTCCCACGAGCAGTACTTC. This gives the protein CASSLGGASSHEQYF. The chain employs TRBV5-4 and TRBJ2-5, with D tentatively TRBD2 (6 bases). Gene TRBJ2-7 matches the end of the DNA better, so the J call may be wrong. The CDR3 is 15 amino acids. Germline V lookup: CDR1 SGHNT, CDR2 YYREEE (reference sequence).

This clone appeared a few times. This chain connects TRBV7-9 to TRBJ2-1; D perhaps matches TRBD1 (5 bases). CDR1 and CDR2 from the germline V gene are SEHNR and FQNEAQ (reference sequence). V was cut by 5 bases and J by 4 bases, with 21 bases left in between. The CDR3 runs to 17 residues. Here the CDR3 DNA reads TGTGCCAGCAGCACGAACCGATTAACAACAGGTTACAATGAGCAGTTCTTC. It encodes CASSTNRLTTGYNEQFF. Full variable domain (outside the CDR3, taken from reference TRBV7-9 and TRBJ2-1): DTGVSQNPRHKITKRGQNVTFRCDPISEHNRLYWYRQTLGQGPEFLTYFQNEAQLEKSRLLSDRFSAERPKGSFSTLEIQRTEQGDSAMYLCASSTNRLTTGYNEQFFGPGTRLTVL.

The rearrangement uses TRBV28 and TRBJ2-4; 8 bases line up with TRBD1. The CDR3 spans 18 residues. Germline CDR1 and CDR2: MDHEN and SYDVKM. After removal of 2 bases from V and 0 bases from J, the junction contained 9 bases not matched to a gene. CDR3: CASSLAGGVGLAKNIQYF. CDR3 coding DNA: TGTGCCAGCAGTTTAGCAGGGGGCGTGGGTTTAGCCAAAAACATTCAGTACTTC.

This clone was recorded a few times. The chain links TRBV19 to TRBJ1-1; 8 positions match TRBD1. There are 14 residues in the CDR3. Per the germline V gene, CDR1 is LNHDA and CDR2 is SQIVND (reference sequence). The ends lost 6 bases at V and 1 base at J; junction bases unmatched: 4. CDR3 sequence (DNA): TGTGCCAGTAGCCCACAGGGGGGGAACACTGAAGCTTTCTTT. This codes for CASSPQGGNTEAFF.

On this clone itself: Other DNA sequences within the sample encode an identical CDR3. V usage is TRBV6-5 and J usage is TRBJ2-5; D not resolved. CDR1 and CDR2 from the germline V gene are MNHEY and SVGAGI. The CDR3 length is 13 residues. Deletions cut 3 bases from V and 4 bases from J, with 9 bases between. The CDR3 sequence: CASSYSRRETQYF. In DNA, the CDR3 is TGTGCCAGCAGTTATAGTCGGAGAGAGACCCAGTACTTC.

This chain links TRBV30 with TRBJ2-5; D may be TRBD2 (7 bases). The CDR3 consists of 12 residues. Trimming removed 2 bases at V and 5 bases at J, with 9 bases between. CDR1 and CDR2 (germline): GTSNPN, SVGIG (reference sequence). The CDR3 sequence is CAWSRGAETQYF. The CDR3 DNA reads as TGTGCCTGGAGTCGGGGGGCTGAGACCCAGTACTTC.

The genes are TRBV7-3 and TRBJ2-7; 10 positions match TRBD2. After removal of 3 bases from V and 1 base from J, the junction contained 3 bases not matched to a gene. Germline V CDR1 and CDR2: SGHTA, FQGTGA. The CDR3 is made up of 15 amino acids. The CDR3 DNA is TGTGCCAGCAGCTTGGCTAGCGGGAGTTCCTACGAGCAGTACTTC. Translated, it gives CASSLASGSSYEQYF.

This clone was recorded a few times. The chain combines TRBV18 with TRBJ2-7, with 9 positions matching TRBD2. CDR1 is KGHSH and CDR2 is LQKENI in the germline V gene. CDR3 length: 15 amino acids. The V gene end was trimmed by 2 bases and the J gene end by 0 bases; junction bases not matched to a gene: 2. The CDR3 loop reads CASSPGGRASYEQYF. DNA of the CDR3: TGTGCCAGCTCACCAGGCGGGAGGGCCTCCTACGAGCAGTACTTC. Using reference TRBV18 and TRBJ2-7 for the parts outside the CDR3, the full variable domain is NAGVMQNPRHLVRRRGQEARLRCSPMKGHSHVYWYRQLPEEGLKFMVYLQKENIIDESGMPKERFSAEFPKEGPSILRIQQVVRGDSAAYFCASSPGGRASYEQYFGPGTRLTVT.

In its sample, this clone was seen a few times. V usage is TRBV11-2 and J usage is TRBJ1-1; 10 nucleotides agree with TRBD1. Germline V gene data show CDR1 as SGHAT and CDR2 as FQNNGV. This CDR3 region has 11 residues. The CDR3 here is CAEDRGPEAFF. CDR3 sequence (DNA): TGTGCAGAAGACAGGGGGCCTGAAGCTTTCTTT.

The rearrangement joins TRBV5-1 to TRBJ2-5, with D perhaps TRBD1 (6 bases). Germline V gene sequence: CDR1 SGHRS, CDR2 YFSETQ. V was pared by 0 bases and J by 2 bases, with 14 bases between. This CDR3 spans 16 amino acids. CDR3 protein: CASSLASQRGQETQYF. CDR3 DNA: TGCGCCAGCAGCTTGGCCTCCCAGAGGGGGCAAGAGACCCAGTACTTC.

This clone has just a few counts. The chain links TRBV2 to TRBJ2-5; D perhaps matches TRBD1 (5 bases). In germline, CDR1 is SNHLY, CDR2 FYNNEI. The CDR3 sequence is 12 residues long. V lost 4 bases and J lost 4, with 7 bases in between. DNA of the CDR3: TGTGCCAGCAGTGGGGGCCGAGAGACCCAGTACTTC. This codes for CASSGGRETQYF.

The chain carries TRBV27 and TRBJ2-1; perhaps TRBD2 as D (6 bases). The CDR3 sequence is 12 residues long. CDR1 MNHEY and CDR2 SMNVEV come from the germline V gene (reference sequence). The V end was cut by 6 bases, the J end by 7 bases, with 10 bases between. DNA for the CDR3: TGTGCCAGCAGCGGGAGTGGGAATGAGCAGTTCTTC. Its translation is CASSGSGNEQFF.